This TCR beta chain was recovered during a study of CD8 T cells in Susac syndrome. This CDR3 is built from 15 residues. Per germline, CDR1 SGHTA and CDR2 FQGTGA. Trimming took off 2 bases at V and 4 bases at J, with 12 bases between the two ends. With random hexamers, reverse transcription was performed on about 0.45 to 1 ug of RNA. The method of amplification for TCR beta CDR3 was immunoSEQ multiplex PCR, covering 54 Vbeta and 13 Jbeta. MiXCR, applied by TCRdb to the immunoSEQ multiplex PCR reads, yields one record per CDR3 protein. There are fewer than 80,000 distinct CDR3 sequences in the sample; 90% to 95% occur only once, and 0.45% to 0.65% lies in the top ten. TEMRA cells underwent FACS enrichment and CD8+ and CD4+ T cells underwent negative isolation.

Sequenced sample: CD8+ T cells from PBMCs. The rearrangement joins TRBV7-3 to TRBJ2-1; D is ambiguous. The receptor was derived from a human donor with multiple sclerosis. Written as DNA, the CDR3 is TGTGCCAGCAGCTTAGTGTACTCCGATTACAATGAGCAGTTCTTC. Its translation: CASSLVYSDYNEQFF. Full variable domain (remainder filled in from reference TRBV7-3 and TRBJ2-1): GAGVSQTPSNKVTEKGKYVELRCDPISGHTALYWYRQSLGQGPEFLIYFQGTGAADDSGLPNDRFFAVRPEGSVSTLKIQRTERGDSAVYLCASSLVYSDYNEQFFGPGTRLTVL.